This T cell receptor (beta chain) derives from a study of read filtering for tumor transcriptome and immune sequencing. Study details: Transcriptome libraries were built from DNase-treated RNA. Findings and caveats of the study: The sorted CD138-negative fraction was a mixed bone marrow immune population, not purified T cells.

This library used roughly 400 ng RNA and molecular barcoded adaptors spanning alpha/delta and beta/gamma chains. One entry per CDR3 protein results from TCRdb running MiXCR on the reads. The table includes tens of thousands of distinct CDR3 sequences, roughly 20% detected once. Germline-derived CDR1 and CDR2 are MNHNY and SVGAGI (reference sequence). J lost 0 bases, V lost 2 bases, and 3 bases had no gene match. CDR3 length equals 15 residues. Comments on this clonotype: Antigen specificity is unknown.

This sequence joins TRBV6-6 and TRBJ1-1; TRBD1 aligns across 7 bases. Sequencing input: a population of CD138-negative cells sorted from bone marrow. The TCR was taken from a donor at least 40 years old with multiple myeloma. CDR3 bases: TGTGCCAGCAGTTACCGGGGACAGCTGAACACTGAAGCTTTCTTT. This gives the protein CASSYRGQLNTEAFF.